This TCR beta chain was retrieved from a study of blood T cell repertoires in COVID-19. Study-wide background: Samples came from the United States, Italy and Spain, spanning acute and convalescent COVID-19. Sources were T cells, B-cell-depleted T cells, or PBMCs; the material itself was cDNA or gDNA.

Study processing details: Amplification of reference gene primers provided the estimated nucleated cell counts. Some clones are missing from TCRdb's copy, which holds only in-frame ones; the method was immunoSEQ multiplex PCR. D and trimming were read from the DNA, whereas the V and J calls and clone size are those reported in that table. The data hold approximately 300,000 clones, with 85% to 90% observed a single time. Sequencing was done on a sample of peripheral blood. This receptor was identified in a man aged 40-49 years with acute or convalescent COVID-19.

This CDR3 is CASEGQRGNTIYF. CDR3 coding DNA: TGTGCCAGCGAGGGACAGAGAGGAAACACCATATATTTT. V gene TRBV5-6 combines with J gene TRBJ1-3; 7 bases are shared with TRBD1. This CDR3 is 13 amino acids long. The V segment lost 7 bases and the J segment 4 bases; nucleotides outside the gene matches: 5. CDR1 is SGHDT and CDR2 is YYEEEE in the germline V gene. Complete variable domain (other parts from reference TRBV5-6 and TRBJ1-3): DAGVTQSPTHLIKTRGQQVTLRCSPKSGHDTVSWYQQALGQGPQFIFQYYEEEERQRGNFPDRFSGHQFPNYSSELNVNALLLGDSALYLCASEGQRGNTIYFGEGSWLTVV.